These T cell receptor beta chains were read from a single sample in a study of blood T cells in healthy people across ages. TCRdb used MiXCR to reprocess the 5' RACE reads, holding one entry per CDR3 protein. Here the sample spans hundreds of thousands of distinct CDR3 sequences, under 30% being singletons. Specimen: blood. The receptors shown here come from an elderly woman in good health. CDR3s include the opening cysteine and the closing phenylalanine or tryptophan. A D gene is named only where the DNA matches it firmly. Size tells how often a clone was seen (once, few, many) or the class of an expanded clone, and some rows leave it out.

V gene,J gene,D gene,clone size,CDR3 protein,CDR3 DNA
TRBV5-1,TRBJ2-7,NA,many,CASSRGEGEQYF,TGCGCCAGCAGCCGGGGAGAAGGCGAGCAGTACTTC
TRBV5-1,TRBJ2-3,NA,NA,CASSIRQDSTDTQYF,TGCGCCAGCAGCATCCGACAGGACAGCACAGATACGCAGTATTTT
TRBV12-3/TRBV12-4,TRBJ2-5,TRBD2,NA,CASSLSGTYQETQYF,TGTGCCAGCAGTTTAAGCGGGACGTACCAAGAGACCCAGTACTTC
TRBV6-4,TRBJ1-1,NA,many,CASSPSMNTEAFF,TGTGCCAGCAGCCCCTCGATGAACACTGAAGCTTTCTTT
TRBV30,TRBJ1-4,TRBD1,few,CAWSDGQGPTNEKLFF,TGTGCCTGGAGTGACGGACAGGGCCCAACTAATGAAAAACTGTTTTTT
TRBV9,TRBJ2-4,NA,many,CASSVAPEENIQYF,TGTGCCAGCAGCGTAGCCCCAGAGGAAAACATTCAGTACTTC
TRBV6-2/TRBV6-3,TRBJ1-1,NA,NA,CASRFGGGATEAFF,TGTGCCAGCAGATTTGGGGGGGGGGCGACTGAAGCTTTCTTT
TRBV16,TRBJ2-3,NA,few,CASNQSGPSDTQYF,TGTGCCAGCAACCAATCCGGTCCCTCCGATACGCAGTATTTT
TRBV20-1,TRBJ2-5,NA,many,CSARGIVQETQYF,TGCAGTGCTAGGGGCATAGTCCAAGAGACCCAGTACTTC
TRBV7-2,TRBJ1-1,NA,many,CASSLARTKNTEAFF,TGTGCCAGCAGCTTAGCGAGAACTAAGAACACTGAAGCTTTCTTT
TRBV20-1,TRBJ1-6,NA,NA,CSARDVGKSPLHF,TGCAGTGCTAGAGATGTGGGGAAATCACCCCTCCACTTT
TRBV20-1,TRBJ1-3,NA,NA,CSARENSGNTIYF,TGCAGTGCTAGGGAAAACTCTGGAAACACCATATATTTT
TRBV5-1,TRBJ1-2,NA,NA,CASSLGRGADYGYTF,TGCGCCAGCAGCCTGGGACGGGGGGCTGACTATGGCTACACCTTC
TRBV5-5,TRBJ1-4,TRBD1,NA,CASSWDSGNEKLFF,TGTGCCAGCAGCTGGGACAGCGGGAATGAAAAACTGTTTTTT
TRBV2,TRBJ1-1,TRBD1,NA,CASKMAGGGEAFF,TGTGCCAGCAAGATGGCAGGGGGCGGTGAAGCTTTCTTT
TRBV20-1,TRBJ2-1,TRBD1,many,CSASPGTGSSNEQFF,TGCAGTGCCTCCCCTGGGACAGGGTCATCCAATGAGCAGTTCTTC
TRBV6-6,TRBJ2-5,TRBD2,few,CASIGAERGFRDEQYF,TGTGCCAGCATAGGGGCGGAGCGGGGATTTAGGGATGAGCAGTACTTC